The rows below give T cell receptor beta chains drawn from one sample of a study of Graves' ophthalmopathy and Graves' hyperthyroidism. Each CDR3 protein gets one entry after TCRdb re-called the multiplex PCR reads with MiXCR. The table records 300,000 to 400,000 distinct CDR3 sequences, approximately 18% of them present only once. Material: peripheral blood. These receptor sequences come from an adult woman with stable Graves' hyperthyroidism. Each CDR3 is given with its conserved first and last residue. The D gene is left open where the match is weak. Where a row states a size, it is once, few, many or the class of an expanded clone; other rows omit it.

clone_size: many; j_call: TRBJ2-7; cdr3_length: 12; d_call: .; v_call: TRBV28; cdr3_aa: CASSSSGDEQYF; cdr3_nt: TGTGCCAGCAGCTCTAGTGGAGACGAGCAGTACTTC
clone_size: many; j_call: TRBJ2-5; cdr3_length: 13; d_call: TRBD1; v_call: TRBV11-2; cdr3_aa: CASSLTGKVAQYF; cdr3_nt: TGTGCCAGCAGCTTGACAGGGAAAGTGGCCCAGTACTTC
clone_size: many; j_call: TRBJ2-7; cdr3_length: 15; d_call: .; v_call: TRBV7-2; cdr3_aa: CASSLDAGNHYEQYF; cdr3_nt: TGTGCCAGCAGCTTAGACGCAGGGAACCACTACGAGCAGTACTTC
clone_size: .; j_call: TRBJ2-5; cdr3_length: 12; d_call: .; v_call: TRBV6-9; cdr3_aa: CASSYGLETQYF; cdr3_nt: TGTGCCAGCAGTTACGGGCTTGAGACCCAGTACTTC
clone_size: many; j_call: TRBJ2-7; cdr3_length: 11; d_call: .; v_call: TRBV6-1; cdr3_aa: CASSEGWEQYF; cdr3_nt: TGTGCCAGCAGTGAAGGCTGGGAGCAGTACTTC
clone_size: few; j_call: TRBJ2-5; cdr3_length: 13; d_call: .; v_call: TRBV7-9; cdr3_aa: CASSLQGLETKYF; cdr3_nt: TGTGCCAGCAGCCTTCAGGGGTTAGAGACCAAGTACTTC
clone_size: many; j_call: TRBJ2-7; cdr3_length: 14; d_call: .; v_call: TRBV20-1; cdr3_aa: CSARGGKGTYEQYF; cdr3_nt: TGCAGTGCTAGGGGCGGGAAGGGTACCTACGAGCAGTACTTC
clone_size: few; j_call: TRBJ1-6; cdr3_length: 14; d_call: TRBD1; v_call: TRBV20-1; cdr3_aa: CSVKSGTDNSPLHF; cdr3_nt: TGCAGTGTTAAGTCCGGGACAGATAATTCACCCCTCCACTTT
clone_size: many; j_call: TRBJ2-7; cdr3_length: 13; d_call: .; v_call: TRBV19; cdr3_aa: CASSISFTYEQYF; cdr3_nt: TGTGCCAGTAGTATCTCATTCACCTACGAGCAGTACTTC
clone_size: .; j_call: TRBJ1-1; cdr3_length: 14; d_call: .; v_call: TRBV19; cdr3_aa: CASSMLDRNTEAFF; cdr3_nt: TGTGCCAGTAGTATGCTGGACAGAAACACTGAAGCTTTCTTT
clone_size: many; j_call: TRBJ2-7; cdr3_length: 13; d_call: TRBD2; v_call: TRBV2; cdr3_aa: CASSELEGGVQYF; cdr3_nt: TGTGCCAGCAGTGAGTTGGAGGGAGGGGTGCAGTACTTC
clone_size: few; j_call: TRBJ2-7; cdr3_length: 16; d_call: TRBD2; v_call: TRBV28; cdr3_aa: CASRGVAGGPFYEQYF; cdr3_nt: TGTGCCAGCAGGGGTGTAGCGGGAGGACCCTTCTACGAGCAGTACTTC
clone_size: .; j_call: TRBJ1-1; cdr3_length: 14; d_call: .; v_call: TRBV7-3; cdr3_aa: CASSPTGGSAEAFF; cdr3_nt: TGTGCCAGCAGCCCGACGGGGGGTAGCGCTGAAGCTTTCTTT
clone_size: many; j_call: TRBJ2-5; cdr3_length: 12; d_call: .; v_call: TRBV27; cdr3_aa: CASRTYGETQYF; cdr3_nt: TGTGCCAGCCGAACCTATGGGGAGACCCAGTACTTC
clone_size: many; j_call: TRBJ2-7; cdr3_length: 14; d_call: TRBD2; v_call: TRBV20-1; cdr3_aa: CSAATSGSSYEQYF; cdr3_nt: TGCAGTGCTGCGACTAGCGGGAGCTCCTACGAGCAGTACTTC
clone_size: .; j_call: TRBJ2-1; cdr3_length: 16; d_call: TRBD2; v_call: TRBV4-3; cdr3_aa: CASSHSWASGYNEQFF; cdr3_nt: TGCGCCAGCAGCCATTCCTGGGCTAGCGGGTACAATGAGCAGTTCTTC
clone_size: .; j_call: TRBJ2-5; cdr3_length: 14; d_call: .; v_call: TRBV11-2; cdr3_aa: CASSGGLVQETQYF; cdr3_nt: TGTGCCAGCAGCGGGGGACTTGTCCAAGAGACCCAGTACTTC
clone_size: many; j_call: TRBJ2-7; cdr3_length: 14; d_call: TRBD1; v_call: TRBV2; cdr3_aa: CASGGRTGTYEQYF; cdr3_nt: TGTGCCAGCGGTGGACGGACAGGGACCTACGAGCAGTACTTC
clone_size: many; j_call: TRBJ1-5; cdr3_length: 14; d_call: .; v_call: TRBV3-1; cdr3_aa: CASSQDRGNQPQHF; cdr3_nt: TGTGCCAGCAGCCAAGATCGAGGCAATCAGCCCCAGCATTTT
clone_size: many; j_call: TRBJ2-5; cdr3_length: 15; d_call: TRBD2; v_call: TRBV12-3/TRBV12-4; cdr3_aa: CTSRTSGGLQETQYF; cdr3_nt: TGTACCAGCAGAACCTCGGGGGGGCTTCAAGAGACCCAGTACTTC
clone_size: .; j_call: TRBJ1-1; cdr3_length: 13; d_call: .; v_call: TRBV4-1; cdr3_aa: CASSQFGQLEAFF; cdr3_nt: TGCGCCAGCAGCCAATTCGGACAACTTGAAGCTTTCTTT
clone_size: many; j_call: TRBJ2-7; cdr3_length: 14; d_call: TRBD1; v_call: TRBV6-1; cdr3_aa: CASRLGQGSYEQYF; cdr3_nt: TGTGCCAGCAGACTGGGACAGGGGTCCTACGAGCAGTACTTC
clone_size: many; j_call: TRBJ2-2; cdr3_length: 15; d_call: TRBD1; v_call: TRBV12-3/TRBV12-4; cdr3_aa: CASRRQGTNTGELFF; cdr3_nt: TGTGCCAGCAGACGACAGGGTACCAACACCGGGGAGCTGTTTTTT
clone_size: many; j_call: TRBJ1-2; cdr3_length: 13; d_call: TRBD1; v_call: TRBV12-3/TRBV12-4; cdr3_aa: CASSPGTGDGYTF; cdr3_nt: TGTGCCAGCAGCCCAGGGACAGGGGATGGCTACACCTTC
clone_size: many; j_call: TRBJ1-1; cdr3_length: 13; d_call: .; v_call: TRBV12-3/TRBV12-4; cdr3_aa: CASSLGVFTEAFF; cdr3_nt: TGTGCCAGCAGTTTAGGGGTTTTCACTGAAGCTTTCTTT
clone_size: many; j_call: TRBJ2-6; cdr3_length: 15; d_call: .; v_call: TRBV6-1; cdr3_aa: CASSDGMAGANVLTF; cdr3_nt: TGTGCCAGCAGTGACGGAATGGCTGGGGCCAACGTCCTGACTTTC
clone_size: once; j_call: TRBJ1-1; cdr3_length: 13; d_call: .; v_call: TRBV11-2; cdr3_aa: CANSYLQNTEAFF; cdr3_nt: TGTGCCAACAGCTATCTACAGAACACTGAAGCTTTCTTT
clone_size: many; j_call: TRBJ1-1; cdr3_length: 16; d_call: .; v_call: TRBV6-5; cdr3_aa: CASSYSYGTANDEAFF; cdr3_nt: TGTGCCAGCAGTTACTCTTACGGGACCGCCAACGATGAAGCTTTCTTT
clone_size: .; j_call: TRBJ1-5; cdr3_length: 16; d_call: .; v_call: TRBV28; cdr3_aa: CASSFYEFQGDQPQHF; cdr3_nt: TGTGCCAGCAGTTTCTATGAGTTTCAGGGTGATCAGCCCCAGCATTTT
clone_size: many; j_call: TRBJ2-7; cdr3_length: 16; d_call: .; v_call: TRBV28; cdr3_aa: CASSSPGESPRYEQYF; cdr3_nt: TGTGCCAGCAGTTCCCCCGGGGAGTCACCCCGCTACGAGCAGTACTTC
clone_size: few; j_call: TRBJ2-2; cdr3_length: 14; d_call: .; v_call: TRBV29-1; cdr3_aa: CSVEEGGYTGELFF; cdr3_nt: TGCAGCGTTGAAGAGGGCGGATACACCGGGGAGCTGTTTTTT
clone_size: many; j_call: TRBJ2-7; cdr3_length: 16; d_call: .; v_call: TRBV6-2/TRBV6-3; cdr3_aa: CASSSSKPTGSYEQYF; cdr3_nt: TGTGCCAGCAGCTCGTCAAAACCCACAGGCTCCTACGAGCAGTACTTC